A selection of T cell receptor beta chains follows, all from one sample in a study of blood T cell repertoires in COVID-19. Repertoires were generated with immunoSEQ multiplex PCR, while TCRdb's copy carries only in-frame clones and drops some. The sample lists approximately 100,000 clones, 85% to 90% seen once, with 4.5% to 5.5% in the top ten. The specimen sequenced was peripheral blood. Receptor source: a human donor in a cohort sampled during active COVID-19. Each CDR3 is given with its conserved first and last residue. The D gene is left open where the match is weak. Not all rows give a size; the values are once, few, many and, for expanded clones, a class.

j_gene,abundance,v_gene,d_gene,CDR3aa,CDR3nt
TRBJ2-3,.,TRBV11-2,TRBD1,CASSLDLETGVDTQYF,TGTGCCAGCAGCTTAGATTTGGAGACAGGGGTAGATACGCAGTATTTT
TRBJ2-2,once,TRBV5-4,.,CASSLGGQYTGELFF,TGTGCCAGCAGCTTGGGAGGCCAGTACACCGGGGAGCTGTTTTTT
TRBJ1-6,.,TRBV27,TRBD1,CASSDRGFSPLHF,TGTGCCAGCTCGGACAGGGGGTTTTCACCCCTCCACTTT
TRBJ1-2,.,TRBV5-6,.,CASSLAGTGGYTF,TGTGCCAGCAGCTTGGCAGGGACTGGCGGCTACACCTTC
TRBJ1-1,.,TRBV12-5,.,CASGPPPFEAFF,TGTGCTAGTGGCCCCCCCCCGTTTGAAGCTTTCTTT
TRBJ2-7,.,TRBV6-1,.,CASSETQYEQYF,TGTGCCAGCAGTGAAACCCAGTACGAGCAGTACTTC
TRBJ1-2,.,TRBV28,TRBD1,CASRETGTDGYTF,TGTGCCAGCAGGGAAACCGGGACAGATGGCTACACCTTC
TRBJ1-6,few,TRBV5-4,.,CASSLFGRDRSPLHF,TGTGCCAGCAGCCTATTCGGGAGGGACCGCTCGCCCCTCCACTTT
TRBJ2-1,.,TRBV19,.,CASSIESTGQFF,TGTGCCAGTAGTATTGAGAGTACGGGGCAGTTCTTC
TRBJ2-7,.,TRBV27,TRBD1,CASSPTGGRYEQYF,TGTGCCAGCAGTCCGACAGGGGGGCGCTACGAGCAGTACTTC
TRBJ1-1,.,TRBV19,.,CASSIGTATTEAFF,TGTGCCAGTAGTATAGGGACAGCGACCACTGAAGCTTTCTTT
TRBJ1-1,.,TRBV6-5,TRBD1,CASSRGPGTEAFF,TGTGCCAGCAGCAGGGGGCCGGGAACTGAAGCTTTCTTT
TRBJ1-2,.,TRBV3-1/TRBV3-2,.,CASSQDQIVGAYGYTF,TGTGCCAGCAGCCAAGATCAAATTGTTGGGGCCTATGGCTACACCTTC
TRBJ1-2,.,TRBV3-1/TRBV3-2,TRBD1,CASSLKGTGVGYTF,TGTGCCAGCAGCCTCAAAGGGACAGGGGTTGGCTACACCTTC
TRBJ1-2,.,TRBV6-5,.,CALRGSDYGYTF,TGTGCCCTTAGGGGATCGGACTATGGCTACACCTTC
TRBJ2-1,.,TRBV28,TRBD2,CASSLWASGVGNEQFF,TGTGCCAGCAGTTTATGGGCTAGCGGGGTAGGGAATGAGCAGTTCTTC
TRBJ2-5,.,TRBV28,TRBD1,CASSLSTGSRRETQYF,TGTGCCAGCAGTTTATCGACAGGGAGCCGCCGAGAGACCCAGTACTTC
TRBJ2-1,.,TRBV28,TRBD2,CASSFLAGGPENEQFF,TGTGCCAGCAGTTTCTTAGCGGGAGGGCCTGAGAATGAGCAGTTCTTC